This TCR beta chain was retrieved from a study of T cells in Graves' hyperthyroidism and ophthalmopathy. Study in general: Peripheral blood was secured at the point of initial diagnosis, before any treatment.

Notes on the study in general: Onset of ophthalmopathy came a median roughly 6 months after the model predicted it.

The junction had 6 bases not matched to a gene; V was cut back by 6 bases and J by 1 base. This CDR3 region has 14 residues. Uncontrolled infection, other autoimmune disease, pregnancy or lactation disqualified patients from enrolment. A roughly 10 ml volume of fresh peripheral blood provided the PBMCs. Amplified TCR beta CDR3 regions derived from RNA transcripts. First-round RT-PCR of the TCR CDR3 relied on the HTBI primer set. TCRdb re-called the multiplex PCR reads through MiXCR, storing one row per CDR3 protein. The sample lists hundreds of thousands of distinct CDR3 sequences; over 11% were seen once. This clonotype was recorded a few times. Its target is not known.

Sequencing input: blood. The genes are TRBV12-3 or TRBV12-4 and TRBJ2-7; 7 bases line up with TRBD1. This clonotype was sampled from a man between 50 and 59 years old with Graves' ophthalmopathy. In DNA form, the CDR3 reads TGTGCCAGCAGCAGTGAGGGGGCGTCCTACGAGCAGTACTTC. Its protein is CASSSEGASYEQYF.